Following are 5 T cell receptor beta chains from one sample sequenced in a study of blood T cell repertoires in COVID-19. Produced via immunoSEQ multiplex PCR; TCRdb's table is partial and in-frame only. The sample lists about 220,000 clones, about 85% occurring once. The source material was PBMCs or T cells enriched from blood (not recorded which). The receptors stem from a woman in her 30s who had recovered from COVID-19.

This sequence joins TRBV19 and TRBJ2-7; no firm D call. This CDR3 has 11 residues. The V end was cut by 3 bases, the J end by 5 bases, with 5 bases between. Germline V gene sequence: CDR1 LNHDA, CDR2 SQIVND (reference sequence). The CDR3 DNA reads as TGTGCCAGTAGTATCCGAGACGAGCAGTACTTC. It codes for CASSIRDEQYF.

The chain carries TRBV7-2 and TRBJ2-7; 11 bases are a match to TRBD2. In germline, CDR1 is SGHTA, CDR2 FQGNSA. The CDR3 loop spans 16 amino acids. V lost 7 bases and J lost 0; bases outside the gene matches: 8. CDR3 nucleotide sequence: TGTGCCAGCACCCCTAGCGGGGGGTTTGCCTCCTACGAGCAGTACTTC. Protein product: CASTPSGGFASYEQYF.

The rearrangement joins TRBV27 to TRBJ1-6; 7 nucleotides agree with TRBD1. Germline V gives CDR1 MNHEY, CDR2 SMNVEV (reference sequence). The CDR3 sequence is 18 residues long. J lost 7 bases, V lost 2 bases, and 14 bases had no gene match. The chain's CDR3 is CASSLTLQGGISNSPLHF. CDR3 in DNA: TGTGCCAGCAGTTTAACGTTGCAGGGGGGTATATCGAATTCACCCCTCCACTTT.

The chain carries TRBV7-8 and TRBJ1-5; no clear D gene. V was pared by 5 bases and J by 0 bases, with 17 bases between. The CDR3 spans 17 residues. Germline CDR1 reads SGHVS; CDR2 reads FQNEAQ. The CDR3 DNA follows: TGTGCCAGCAGCCGGCAGGTTATAGGCCCTAGCAATCAGCCCCAGCATTTT. Protein sequence: CASSRQVIGPSNQPQHF.

The chain carries TRBV18 and TRBJ2-5, with D unresolved. Trimming removed 6 bases from V and 2 bases from J, with 4 bases in between. The CDR3 contains 11 residues. Germline CDR1 is KGHSH and CDR2 is LQKENI. This CDR3 is CASSIQETQYF. CDR3 sequence (DNA): TGTGCCAGCTCCATTCAAGAGACCCAGTACTTC.